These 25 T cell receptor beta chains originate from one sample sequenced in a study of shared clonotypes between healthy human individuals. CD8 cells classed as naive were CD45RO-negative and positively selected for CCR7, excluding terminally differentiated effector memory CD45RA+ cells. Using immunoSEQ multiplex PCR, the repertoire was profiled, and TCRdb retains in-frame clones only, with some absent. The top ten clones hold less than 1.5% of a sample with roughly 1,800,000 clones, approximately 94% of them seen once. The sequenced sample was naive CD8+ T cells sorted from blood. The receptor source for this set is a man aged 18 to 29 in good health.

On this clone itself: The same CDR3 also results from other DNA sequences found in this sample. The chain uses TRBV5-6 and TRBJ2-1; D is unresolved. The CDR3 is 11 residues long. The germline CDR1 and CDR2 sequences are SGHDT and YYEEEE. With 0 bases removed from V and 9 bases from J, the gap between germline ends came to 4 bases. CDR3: CASSLAGEQFF. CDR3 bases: TGTGCCAGCAGCTTGGCGGGTGAGCAGTTCTTC. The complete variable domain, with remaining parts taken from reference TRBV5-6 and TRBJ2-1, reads DAGVTQSPTHLIKTRGQQVTLRCSPKSGHDTVSWYQQALGQGPQFIFQYYEEEERQRGNFPDRFSGHQFPNYSSELNVNALLLGDSALYLCASSLAGEQFFGPGTRLTVL.

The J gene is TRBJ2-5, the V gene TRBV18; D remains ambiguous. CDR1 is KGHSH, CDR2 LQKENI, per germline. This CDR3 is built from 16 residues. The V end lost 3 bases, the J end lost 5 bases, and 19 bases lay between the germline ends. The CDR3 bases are TGTGCCAGCTCACCGTTCGATTTAGGAGAAGGCGAGACCCAGTACTTC. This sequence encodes CASSPFDLGEGETQYF.

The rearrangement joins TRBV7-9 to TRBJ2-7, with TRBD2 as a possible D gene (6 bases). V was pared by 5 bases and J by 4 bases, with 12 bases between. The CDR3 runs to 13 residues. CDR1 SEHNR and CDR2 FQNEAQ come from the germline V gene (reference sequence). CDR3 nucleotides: TGTGCCAGCAGCATGGGACTGCGATACGAGCAGTACTTC. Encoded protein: CASSMGLRYEQYF.

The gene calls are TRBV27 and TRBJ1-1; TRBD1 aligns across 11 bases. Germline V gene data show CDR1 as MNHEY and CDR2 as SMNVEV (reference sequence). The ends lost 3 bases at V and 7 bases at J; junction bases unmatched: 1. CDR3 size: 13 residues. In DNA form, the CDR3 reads TGTGCCAGCAGTTTCGGGACAGGGGGTGAAGCTTTCTTT. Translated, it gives CASSFGTGGEAFF.

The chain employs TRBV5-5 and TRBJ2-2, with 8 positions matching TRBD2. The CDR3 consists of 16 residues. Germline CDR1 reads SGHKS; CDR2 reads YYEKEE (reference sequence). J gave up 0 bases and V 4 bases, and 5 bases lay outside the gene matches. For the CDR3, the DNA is TGTGCCAGCAGCACCCTTAGCGGGACGAACACCGGGGAGCTGTTTTTT. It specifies CASSTLSGTNTGELFF.

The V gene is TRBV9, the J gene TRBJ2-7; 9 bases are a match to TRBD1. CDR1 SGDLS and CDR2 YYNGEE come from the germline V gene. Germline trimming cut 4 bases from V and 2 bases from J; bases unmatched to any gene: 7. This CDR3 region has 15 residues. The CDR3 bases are TGTGCCAGCAGCCCATCGGGGGACAGGGCCTACGAGCAGTACTTC. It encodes CASSPSGDRAYEQYF.

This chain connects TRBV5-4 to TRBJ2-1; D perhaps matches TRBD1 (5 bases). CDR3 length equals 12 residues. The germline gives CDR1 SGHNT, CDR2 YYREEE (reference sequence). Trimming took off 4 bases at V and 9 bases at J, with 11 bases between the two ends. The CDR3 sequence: CASSRWGSEQFF. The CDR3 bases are TGTGCCAGCAGCCGTTGGGGCAGTGAGCAGTTCTTC.

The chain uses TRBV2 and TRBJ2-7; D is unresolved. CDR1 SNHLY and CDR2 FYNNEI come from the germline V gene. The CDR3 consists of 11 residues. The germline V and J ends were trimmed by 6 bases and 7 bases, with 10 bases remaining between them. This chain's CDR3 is CASRRSLEQYF. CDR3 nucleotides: TGTGCCAGCAGACGGTCCTTGGAGCAGTACTTC.

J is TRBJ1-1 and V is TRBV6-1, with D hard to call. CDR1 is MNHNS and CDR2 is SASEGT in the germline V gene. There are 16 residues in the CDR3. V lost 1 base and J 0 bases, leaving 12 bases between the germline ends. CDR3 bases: TGTGCCAGCAGTGAAGAGGTTCCCCGATTGAACACTGAAGCTTTCTTT. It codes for CASSEEVPRLNTEAFF.

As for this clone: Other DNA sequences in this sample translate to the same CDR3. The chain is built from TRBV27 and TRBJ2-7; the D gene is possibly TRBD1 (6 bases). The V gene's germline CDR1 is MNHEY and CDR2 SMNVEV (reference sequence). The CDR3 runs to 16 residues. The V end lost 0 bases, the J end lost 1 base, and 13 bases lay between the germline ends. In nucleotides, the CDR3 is TGTGCCAGCAGTTTATCGCCTGGGGGCGGTTCCTACGAGCAGTACTTC. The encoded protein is CASSLSPGGGSYEQYF.

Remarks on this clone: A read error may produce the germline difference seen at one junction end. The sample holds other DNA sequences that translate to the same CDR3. DNA of the CDR3: TGTGCCAGCCGTGCCATGAACACTGAAGCTTTTTTT. Protein product: CASRAMNTEAFF. The chain joins TRBV6-5 to TRBJ1-1; D remains unclear. The CDR3 has 12 amino acids. Germline V gene lookup returns CDR1 MNHEY and CDR2 SVGAGI.

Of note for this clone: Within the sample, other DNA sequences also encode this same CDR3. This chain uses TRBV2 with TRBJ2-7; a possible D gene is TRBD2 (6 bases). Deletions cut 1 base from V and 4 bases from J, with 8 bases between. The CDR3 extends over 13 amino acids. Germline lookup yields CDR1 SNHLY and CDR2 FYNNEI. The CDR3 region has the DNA TGTGCCAGCAGTGAAGGGCTAGCGTACGAGCAGTACTTC. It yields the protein CASSEGLAYEQYF.

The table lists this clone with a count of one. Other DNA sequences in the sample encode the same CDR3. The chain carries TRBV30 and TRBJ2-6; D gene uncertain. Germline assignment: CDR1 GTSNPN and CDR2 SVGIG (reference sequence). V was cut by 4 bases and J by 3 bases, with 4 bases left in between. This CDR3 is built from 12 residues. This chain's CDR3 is CAWTGGANVLTF. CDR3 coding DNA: TGTGCCTGGACGGGTGGGGCCAACGTCCTGACTTTC.

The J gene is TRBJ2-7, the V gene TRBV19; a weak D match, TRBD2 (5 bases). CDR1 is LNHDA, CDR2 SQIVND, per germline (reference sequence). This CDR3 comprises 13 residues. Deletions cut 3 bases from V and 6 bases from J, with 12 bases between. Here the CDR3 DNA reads TGTGCCAGTAGTATCGGTCCGGGGTCCGAGCAGTACTTC. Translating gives CASSIGPGSEQYF.

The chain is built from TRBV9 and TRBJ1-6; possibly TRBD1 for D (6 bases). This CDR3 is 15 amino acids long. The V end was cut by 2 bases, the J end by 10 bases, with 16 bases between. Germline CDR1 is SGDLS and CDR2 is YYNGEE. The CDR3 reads CASSVQGQGISPLHF. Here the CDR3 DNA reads TGTGCCAGCAGCGTTCAGGGCCAGGGGATCTCACCCCTCCACTTT.

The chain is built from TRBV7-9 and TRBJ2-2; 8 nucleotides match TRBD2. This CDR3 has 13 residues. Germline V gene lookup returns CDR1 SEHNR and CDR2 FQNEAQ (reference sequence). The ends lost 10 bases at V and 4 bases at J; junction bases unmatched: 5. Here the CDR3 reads CATRGAPTGELFF. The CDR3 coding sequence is TGTGCCACGCGGGGGGCCCCCACCGGGGAGCTGTTTTTT.

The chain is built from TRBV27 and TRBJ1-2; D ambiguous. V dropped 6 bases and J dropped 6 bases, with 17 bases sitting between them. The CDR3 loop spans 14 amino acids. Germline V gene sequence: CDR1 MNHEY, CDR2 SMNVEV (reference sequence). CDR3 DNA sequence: TGTGCCAGCAGGCCCGGTGGAGGGTATAATGGCTACACCTTC. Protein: CASRPGGGYNGYTF.

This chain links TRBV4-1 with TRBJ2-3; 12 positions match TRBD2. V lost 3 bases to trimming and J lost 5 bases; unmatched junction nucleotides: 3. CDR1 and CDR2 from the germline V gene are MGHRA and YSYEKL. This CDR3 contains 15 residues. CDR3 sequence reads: CASSQTSGSRDTQYF. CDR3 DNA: TGCGCCAGCAGCCAGACTAGCGGGAGTAGAGATACGCAGTATTTT.

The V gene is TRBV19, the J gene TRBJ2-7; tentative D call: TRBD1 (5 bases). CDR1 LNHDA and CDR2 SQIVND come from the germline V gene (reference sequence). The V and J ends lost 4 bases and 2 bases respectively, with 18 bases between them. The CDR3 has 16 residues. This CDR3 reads CASSTSRQQATYEQYF. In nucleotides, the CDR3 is TGTGCCAGTAGTACTTCCAGACAACAGGCAACCTACGAGCAGTACTTC.

The CDR3 DNA sequence: TGTGCCAGCGATAGGCAACAAGAGACCCAGTACTTC. It codes for CASDRQQETQYF. The chain has TRBV2 and TRBJ2-5; D uncertain. The V gene lost 8 bases and the J gene lost 2 bases, with 9 bases spanning the gap. The germline CDR1 and CDR2 sequences are SNHLY and FYNNEI. The CDR3 is made up of 12 amino acids.

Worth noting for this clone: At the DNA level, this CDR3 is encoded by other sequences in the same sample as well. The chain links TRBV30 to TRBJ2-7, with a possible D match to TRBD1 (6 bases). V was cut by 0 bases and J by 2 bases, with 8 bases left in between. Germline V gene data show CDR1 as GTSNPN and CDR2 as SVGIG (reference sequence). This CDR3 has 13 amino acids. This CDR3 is CAWSVAGAYEQYF. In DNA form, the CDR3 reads TGTGCCTGGAGTGTGGCAGGGGCCTACGAGCAGTACTTC.

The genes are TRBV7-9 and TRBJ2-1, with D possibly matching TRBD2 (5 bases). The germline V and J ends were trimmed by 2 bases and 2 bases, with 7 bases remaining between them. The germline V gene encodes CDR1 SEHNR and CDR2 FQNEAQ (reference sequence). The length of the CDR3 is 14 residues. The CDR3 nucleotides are TGTGCCAGCAGCTTACTCGGGGCCTACAATGAGCAGTTCTTC. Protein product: CASSLLGAYNEQFF.

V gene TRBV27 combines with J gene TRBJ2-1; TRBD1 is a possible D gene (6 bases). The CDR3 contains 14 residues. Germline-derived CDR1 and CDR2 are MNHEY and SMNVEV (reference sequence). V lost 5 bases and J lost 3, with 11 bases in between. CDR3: CASSGDNLYNEQFF. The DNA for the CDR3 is TGTGCCAGCAGTGGGGACAACCTCTACAATGAGCAGTTCTTC.

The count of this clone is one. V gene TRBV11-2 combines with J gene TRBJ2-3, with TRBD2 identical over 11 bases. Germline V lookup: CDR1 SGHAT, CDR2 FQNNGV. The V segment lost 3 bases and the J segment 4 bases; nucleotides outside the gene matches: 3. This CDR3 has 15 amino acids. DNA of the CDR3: TGTGCCAGCAGCTTCCTAGCGGGAGGTGCAGATACGCAGTATTTT. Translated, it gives CASSFLAGGADTQYF.

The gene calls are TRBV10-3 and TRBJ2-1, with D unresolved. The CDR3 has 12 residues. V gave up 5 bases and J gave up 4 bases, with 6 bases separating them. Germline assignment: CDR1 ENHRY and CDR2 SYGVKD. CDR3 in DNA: TGTGCCATCAGTAGCGAATACAATGAGCAGTTCTTC. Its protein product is CAISSEYNEQFF.